This T cell receptor (beta chain) was documented in a study of blood T cell repertoires in COVID-19. TCRdb's copy holds only in-frame clones and misses some; the assay was immunoSEQ multiplex PCR. The sample includes roughly 170,000 clones, nearly 80% of them seen just once. Material: peripheral blood. The clonotype comes from a woman aged 70 to 79 with acute or convalescent COVID-19.

CDR3 coding DNA: TGTGCCAGCAGCCAAGCTGCTAGAAGTAACACCGGGGAGCTGTTTTTT. This codes for CASSQAARSNTGELFF. The chain recombines TRBV4-2 with TRBJ2-2; no reliable D call. CDR1 LGHNA and CDR2 YNFKEQ come from the germline V gene. With 1 base removed from V and 2 bases from J, the gap between germline ends came to 11 bases. CDR3 length equals 16 residues.